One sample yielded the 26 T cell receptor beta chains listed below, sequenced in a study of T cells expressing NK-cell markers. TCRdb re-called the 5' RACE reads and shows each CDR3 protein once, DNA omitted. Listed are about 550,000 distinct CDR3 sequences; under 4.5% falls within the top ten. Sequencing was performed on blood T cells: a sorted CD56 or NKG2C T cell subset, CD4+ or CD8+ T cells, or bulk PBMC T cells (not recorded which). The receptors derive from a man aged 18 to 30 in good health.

Here the CDR3 reads CASSLAGDGDTQYF. The rearrangement uses TRBV12-3 or TRBV12-4 and TRBJ2-3. The CDR3 is 14 residues long.

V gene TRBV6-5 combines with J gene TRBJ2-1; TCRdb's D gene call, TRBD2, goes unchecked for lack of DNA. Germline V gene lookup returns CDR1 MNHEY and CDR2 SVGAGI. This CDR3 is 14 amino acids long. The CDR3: CASSTRQGGNEQFF.

The CDR3 loop reads CASRLQGGGSGNTIYF. The chain carries TRBV12-3 or TRBV12-4 and TRBJ1-3; TCRdb's assignment of TRBD1 cannot be checked, as there is no DNA. The CDR3 is 16 residues long.

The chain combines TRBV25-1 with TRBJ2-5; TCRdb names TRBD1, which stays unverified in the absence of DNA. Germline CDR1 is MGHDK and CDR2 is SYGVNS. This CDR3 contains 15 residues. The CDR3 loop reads CATSTGTGGLKTQYF. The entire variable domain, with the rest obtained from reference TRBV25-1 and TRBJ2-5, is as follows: EADIYQTPRYLVIGTGKKITLECSQTMGHDKMYWYQQDPGMELHLIHYSYGVNSTEKGDLSSESTVSRIRTEHFPLTLESARPSHTSQYLCATSTGTGGLKTQYFGPGTRLLVL.

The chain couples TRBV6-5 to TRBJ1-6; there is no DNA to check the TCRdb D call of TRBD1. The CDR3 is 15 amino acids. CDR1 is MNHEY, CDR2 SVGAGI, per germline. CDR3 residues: CASSYSPGLNSPLHF.

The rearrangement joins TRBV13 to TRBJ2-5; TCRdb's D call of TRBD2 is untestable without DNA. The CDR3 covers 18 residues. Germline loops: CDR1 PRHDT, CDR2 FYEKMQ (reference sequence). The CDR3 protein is CASSLSQPSPSGKETQYF.

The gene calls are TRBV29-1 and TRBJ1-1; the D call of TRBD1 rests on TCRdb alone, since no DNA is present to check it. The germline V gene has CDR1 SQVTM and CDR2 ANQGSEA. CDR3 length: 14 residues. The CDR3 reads CSVGYRQGNTEAFF.

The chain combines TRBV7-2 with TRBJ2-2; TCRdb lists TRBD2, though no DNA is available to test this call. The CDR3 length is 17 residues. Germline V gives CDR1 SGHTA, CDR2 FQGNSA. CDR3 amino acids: CASSLVGSGKYTGELFF.

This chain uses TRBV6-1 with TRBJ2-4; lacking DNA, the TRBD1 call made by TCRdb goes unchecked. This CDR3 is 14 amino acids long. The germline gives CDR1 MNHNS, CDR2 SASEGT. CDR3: CASSETGTVVIQYF.

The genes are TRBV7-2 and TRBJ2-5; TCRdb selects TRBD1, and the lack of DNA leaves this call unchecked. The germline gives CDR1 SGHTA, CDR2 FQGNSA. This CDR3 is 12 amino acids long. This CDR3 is CASSPQGKTQYF.

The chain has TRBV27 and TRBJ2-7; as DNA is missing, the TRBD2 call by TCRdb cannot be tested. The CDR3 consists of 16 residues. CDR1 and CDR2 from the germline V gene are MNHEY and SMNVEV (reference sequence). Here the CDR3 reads CASKETGLFRDYEQYF.

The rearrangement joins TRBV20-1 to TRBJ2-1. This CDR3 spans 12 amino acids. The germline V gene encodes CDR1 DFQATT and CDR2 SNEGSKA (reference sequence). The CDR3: CSARELGTMQFF.

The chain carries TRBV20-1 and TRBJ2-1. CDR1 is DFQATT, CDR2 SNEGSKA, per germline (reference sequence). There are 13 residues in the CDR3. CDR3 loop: CSVVAGAYNEQFF.

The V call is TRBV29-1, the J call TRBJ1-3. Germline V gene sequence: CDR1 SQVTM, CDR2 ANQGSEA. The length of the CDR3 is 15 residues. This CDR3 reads CSVGGVVGPENTIYF.

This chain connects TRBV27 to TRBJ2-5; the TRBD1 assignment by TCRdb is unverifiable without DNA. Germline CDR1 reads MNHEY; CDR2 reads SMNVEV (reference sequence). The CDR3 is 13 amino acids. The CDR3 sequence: CASRVRASETQYF.

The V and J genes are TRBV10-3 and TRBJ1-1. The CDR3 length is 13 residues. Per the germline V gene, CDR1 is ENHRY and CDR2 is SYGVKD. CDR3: CAISRDLNTEAFF.

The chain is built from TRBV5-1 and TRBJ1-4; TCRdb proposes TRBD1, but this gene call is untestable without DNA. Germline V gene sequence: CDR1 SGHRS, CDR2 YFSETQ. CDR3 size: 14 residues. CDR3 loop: CASRTGATNEKLFF.

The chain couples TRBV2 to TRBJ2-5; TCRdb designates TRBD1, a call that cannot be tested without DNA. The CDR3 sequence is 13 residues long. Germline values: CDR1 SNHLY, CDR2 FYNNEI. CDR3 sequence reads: CASIRGYQETQYF.

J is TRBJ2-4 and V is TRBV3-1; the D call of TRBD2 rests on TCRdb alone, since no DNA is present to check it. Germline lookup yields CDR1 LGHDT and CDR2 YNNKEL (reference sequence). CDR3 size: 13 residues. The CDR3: CASTASPGLIQYF.

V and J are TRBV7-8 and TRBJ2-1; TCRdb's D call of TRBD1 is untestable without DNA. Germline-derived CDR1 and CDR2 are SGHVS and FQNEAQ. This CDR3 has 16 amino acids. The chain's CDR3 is CASSLQTGALYNEQFF.

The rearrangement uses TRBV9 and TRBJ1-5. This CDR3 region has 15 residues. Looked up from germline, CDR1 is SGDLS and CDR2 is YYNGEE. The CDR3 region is CASSAVAGGRQPQHF.

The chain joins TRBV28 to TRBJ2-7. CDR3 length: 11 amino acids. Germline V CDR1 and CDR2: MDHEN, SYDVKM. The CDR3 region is CATGGAYEQYF.

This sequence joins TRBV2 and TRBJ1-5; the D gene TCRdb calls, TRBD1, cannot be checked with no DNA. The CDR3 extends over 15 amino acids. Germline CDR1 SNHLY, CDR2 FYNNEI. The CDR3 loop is CASSDGQGSDQPQHF. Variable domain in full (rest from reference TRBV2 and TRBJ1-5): EPEVTQTPSHQVTQMGQEVILRCVPISNHLYFYWYRQILGQKVEFLVSFYNNEISEKSEIFDDQFSVERPDGSNFTLKIRSTKLEDSAMYFCASSDGQGSDQPQHFGDGTRLSIL.

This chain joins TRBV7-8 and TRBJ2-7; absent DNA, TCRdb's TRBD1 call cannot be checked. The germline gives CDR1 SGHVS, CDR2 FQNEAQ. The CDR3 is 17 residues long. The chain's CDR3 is CASSLREGTGWHFRQYF.

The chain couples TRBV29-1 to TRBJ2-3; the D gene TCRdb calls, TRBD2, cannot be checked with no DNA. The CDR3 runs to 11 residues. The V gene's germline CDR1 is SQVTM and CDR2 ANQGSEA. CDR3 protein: CSGDLGRTQYF.

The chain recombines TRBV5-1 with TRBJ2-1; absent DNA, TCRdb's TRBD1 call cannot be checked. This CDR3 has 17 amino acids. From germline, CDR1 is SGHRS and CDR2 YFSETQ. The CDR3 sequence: CASSPKAQASSYNEQFF.